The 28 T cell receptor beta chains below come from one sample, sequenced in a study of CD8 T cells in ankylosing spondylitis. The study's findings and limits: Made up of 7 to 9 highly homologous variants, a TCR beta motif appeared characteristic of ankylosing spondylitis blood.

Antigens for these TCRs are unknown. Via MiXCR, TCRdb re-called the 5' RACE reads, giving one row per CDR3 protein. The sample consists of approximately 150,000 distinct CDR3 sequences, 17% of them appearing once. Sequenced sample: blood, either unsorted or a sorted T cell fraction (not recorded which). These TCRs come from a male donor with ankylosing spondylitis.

The CDR3 protein is CASRQADTQYF. The DNA for the CDR3 is TGTGCCAGCAGACAGGCAGATACGCAGTATTTT. The gene calls are TRBV12-3 or TRBV12-4 and TRBJ2-3, with D perhaps TRBD1 (5 bases). V dropped 6 bases and J dropped 4 bases, with 5 bases sitting between them. The CDR3 totals 11 residues.

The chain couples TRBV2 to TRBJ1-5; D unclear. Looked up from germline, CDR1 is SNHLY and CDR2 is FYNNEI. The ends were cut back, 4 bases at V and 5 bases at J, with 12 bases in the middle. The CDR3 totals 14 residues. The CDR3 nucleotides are TGTGCCAGCAGTGCCCCGAGCAGAGATCAGCCCCAGCATTTT. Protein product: CASSAPSRDQPQHF.

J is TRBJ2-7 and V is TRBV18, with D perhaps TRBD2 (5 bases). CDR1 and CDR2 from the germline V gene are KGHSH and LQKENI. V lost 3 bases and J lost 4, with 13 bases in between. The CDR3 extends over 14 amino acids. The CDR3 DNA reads TGTGCCAGCTCACCGGTTATCGGGGAGTACGAGCAGTACTTC. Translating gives CASSPVIGEYEQYF.

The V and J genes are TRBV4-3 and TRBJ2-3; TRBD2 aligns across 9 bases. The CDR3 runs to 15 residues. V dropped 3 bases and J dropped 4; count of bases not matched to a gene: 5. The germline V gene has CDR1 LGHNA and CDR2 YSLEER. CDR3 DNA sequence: TGCGCCAGCAGCCAGGGAGCGGGAGGTTCAGATACGCAGTATTTT. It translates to CASSQGAGGSDTQYF.

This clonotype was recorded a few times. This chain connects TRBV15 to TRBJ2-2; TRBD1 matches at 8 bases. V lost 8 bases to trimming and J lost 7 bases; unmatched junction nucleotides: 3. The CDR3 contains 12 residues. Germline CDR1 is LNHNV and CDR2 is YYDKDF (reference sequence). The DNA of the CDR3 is TGTGCCACCCAGGGGGCAAGCGGGGAGCTGTTTTTT. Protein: CATQGASGELFF.

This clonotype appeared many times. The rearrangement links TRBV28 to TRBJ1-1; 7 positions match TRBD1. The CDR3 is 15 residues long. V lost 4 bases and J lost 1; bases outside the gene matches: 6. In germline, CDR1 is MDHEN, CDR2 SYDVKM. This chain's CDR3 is CASSSPRTGNTEAFF. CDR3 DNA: TGTGCCAGCAGTTCCCCCCGGACAGGGAACACTGAAGCTTTCTTT.

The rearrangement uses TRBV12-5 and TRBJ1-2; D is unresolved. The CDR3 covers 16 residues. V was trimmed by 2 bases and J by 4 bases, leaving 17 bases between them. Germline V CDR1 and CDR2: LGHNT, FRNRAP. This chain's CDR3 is CASGLTTPDKIYGYTF. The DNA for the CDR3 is TGTGCTAGTGGTTTGACGACCCCTGACAAGATCTATGGCTACACCTTC.

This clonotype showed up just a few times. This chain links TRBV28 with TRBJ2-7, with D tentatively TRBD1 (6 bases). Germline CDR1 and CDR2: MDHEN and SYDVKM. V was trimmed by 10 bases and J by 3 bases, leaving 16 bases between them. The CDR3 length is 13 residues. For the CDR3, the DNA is TGTGCCACCCTCGACAGGAACGACTACGAGCAGTACTTC. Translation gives CATLDRNDYEQYF.

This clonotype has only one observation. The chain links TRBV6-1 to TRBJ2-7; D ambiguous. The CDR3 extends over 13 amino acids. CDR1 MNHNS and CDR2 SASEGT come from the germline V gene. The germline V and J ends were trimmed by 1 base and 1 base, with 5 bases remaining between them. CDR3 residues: CASSEVLSYEQYF. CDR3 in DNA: TGTGCCAGCAGTGAAGTGCTTTCCTACGAGCAGTACTTC.

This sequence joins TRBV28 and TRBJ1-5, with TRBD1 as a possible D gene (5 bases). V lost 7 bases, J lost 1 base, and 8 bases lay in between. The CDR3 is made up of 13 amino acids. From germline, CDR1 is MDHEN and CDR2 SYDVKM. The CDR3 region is CASNRDSNQPQHF. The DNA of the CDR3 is TGTGCCAGCAATAGGGACAGCAATCAGCCCCAGCATTTT.

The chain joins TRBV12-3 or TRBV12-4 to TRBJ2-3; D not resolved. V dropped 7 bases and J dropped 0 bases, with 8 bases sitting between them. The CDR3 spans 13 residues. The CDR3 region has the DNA TGTGCCAGCACCCTGGCGAGCACAGATACGCAGTATTTT. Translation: CASTLASTDTQYF.

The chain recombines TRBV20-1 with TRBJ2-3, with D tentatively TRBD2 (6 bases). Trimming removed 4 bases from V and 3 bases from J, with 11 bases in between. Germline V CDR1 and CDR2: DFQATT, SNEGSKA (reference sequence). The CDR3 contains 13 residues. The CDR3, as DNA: TGCAGTGCTACTTATGCGGGAACAGATACGCAGTATTTT. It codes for CSATYAGTDTQYF.

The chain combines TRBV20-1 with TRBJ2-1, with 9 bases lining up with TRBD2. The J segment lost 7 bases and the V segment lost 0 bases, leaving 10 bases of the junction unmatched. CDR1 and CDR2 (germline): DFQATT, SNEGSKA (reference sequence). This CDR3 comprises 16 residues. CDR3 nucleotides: TGCAGTGCTAGAGATGGGTTAGCGGGAGAGGTGAATGAGCAGTTCTTC. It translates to CSARDGLAGEVNEQFF.

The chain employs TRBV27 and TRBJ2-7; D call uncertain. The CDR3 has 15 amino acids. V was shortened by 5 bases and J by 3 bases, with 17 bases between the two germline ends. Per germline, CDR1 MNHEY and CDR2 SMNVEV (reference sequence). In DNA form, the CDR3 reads TGTGCCAGCAGTCCAAACACTTTCGTGTTCTACGAGCAGTACTTC. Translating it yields CASSPNTFVFYEQYF.

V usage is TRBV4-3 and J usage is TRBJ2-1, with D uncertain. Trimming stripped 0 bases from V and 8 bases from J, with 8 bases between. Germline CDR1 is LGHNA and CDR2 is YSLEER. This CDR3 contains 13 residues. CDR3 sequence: CASSQDLRYEQFF. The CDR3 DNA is TGCGCCAGCAGCCAAGATCTGAGGTATGAGCAGTTCTTC.

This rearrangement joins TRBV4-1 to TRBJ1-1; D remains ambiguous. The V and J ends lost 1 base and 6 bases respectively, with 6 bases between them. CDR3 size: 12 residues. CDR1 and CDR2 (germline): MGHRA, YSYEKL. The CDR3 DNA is TGCGCCAGCAGCCAAGGGAGCTCTGAAGCTTTCTTT. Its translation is CASSQGSSEAFF.

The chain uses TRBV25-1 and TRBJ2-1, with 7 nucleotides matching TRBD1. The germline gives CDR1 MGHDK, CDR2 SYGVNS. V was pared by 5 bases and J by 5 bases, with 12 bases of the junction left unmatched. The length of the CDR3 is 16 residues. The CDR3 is CASSNLEGQRHNEQFF. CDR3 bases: TGTGCCAGCAGTAACCTAGAGGGACAGCGGCACAATGAGCAGTTCTTC.

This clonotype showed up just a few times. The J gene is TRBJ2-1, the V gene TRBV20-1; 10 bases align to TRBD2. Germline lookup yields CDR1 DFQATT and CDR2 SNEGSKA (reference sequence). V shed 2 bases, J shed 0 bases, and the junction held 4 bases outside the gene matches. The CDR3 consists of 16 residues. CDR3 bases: TGCAGTGCTAGATCTAGCGGGGGTAGCTCCTACAATGAGCAGTTCTTC. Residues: CSARSSGGSSYNEQFF.

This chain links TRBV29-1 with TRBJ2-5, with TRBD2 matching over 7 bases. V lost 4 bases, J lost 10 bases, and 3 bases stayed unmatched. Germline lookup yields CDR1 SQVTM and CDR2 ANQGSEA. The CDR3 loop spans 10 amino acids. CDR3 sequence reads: CSVGGGGQYF. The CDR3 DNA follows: TGCAGCGTTGGTGGGGGGGGCCAGTACTTC.

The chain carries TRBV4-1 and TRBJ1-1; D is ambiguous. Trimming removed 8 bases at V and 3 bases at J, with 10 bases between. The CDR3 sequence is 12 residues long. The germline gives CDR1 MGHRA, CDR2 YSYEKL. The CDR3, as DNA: TGCGCCAGCGGAATGCGGCACACTGAAGCTTTCTTT. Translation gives CASGMRHTEAFF.

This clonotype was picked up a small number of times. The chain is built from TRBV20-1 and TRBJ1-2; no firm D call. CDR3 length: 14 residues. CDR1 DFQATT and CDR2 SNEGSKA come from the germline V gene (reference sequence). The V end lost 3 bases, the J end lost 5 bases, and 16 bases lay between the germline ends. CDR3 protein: CSASRLVPRYGYTF. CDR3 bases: TGCAGTGCTAGCCGGCTCGTCCCCAGGTATGGCTACACCTTC.

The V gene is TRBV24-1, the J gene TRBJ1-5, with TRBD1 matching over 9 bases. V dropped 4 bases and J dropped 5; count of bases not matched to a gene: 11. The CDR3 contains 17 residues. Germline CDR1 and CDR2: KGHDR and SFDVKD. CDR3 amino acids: CATSDPGQGTRDQPQHF. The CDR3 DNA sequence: TGTGCCACCAGTGACCCGGGACAGGGAACGAGGGATCAGCCCCAGCATTTT.

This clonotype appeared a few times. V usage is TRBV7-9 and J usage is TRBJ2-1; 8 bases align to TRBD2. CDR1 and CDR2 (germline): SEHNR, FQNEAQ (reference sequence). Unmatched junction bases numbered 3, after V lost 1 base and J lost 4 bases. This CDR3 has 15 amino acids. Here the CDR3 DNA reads TGTGCCAGCAGCTTAGAGGGGACTAGTTACAATGAGCAGTTCTTC. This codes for CASSLEGTSYNEQFF.

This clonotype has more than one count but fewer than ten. CDR3 protein: CASTGSSSYNEQFF. CDR3 nucleotide sequence: TGTGCCAGCACCGGATCGAGCTCCTACAATGAGCAGTTCTTC. The genes are TRBV12-3 or TRBV12-4 and TRBJ2-1, with D unresolved. CDR3 length: 14 residues. Trimming removed 7 bases from V and 0 bases from J, with 10 bases in between.

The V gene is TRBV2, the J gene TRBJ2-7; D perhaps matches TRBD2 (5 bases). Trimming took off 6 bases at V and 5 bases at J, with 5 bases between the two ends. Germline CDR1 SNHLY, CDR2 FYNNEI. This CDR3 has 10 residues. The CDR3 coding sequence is TGTGCCAGCAGGAGGGACGAGCAGTACTTC. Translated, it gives CASRRDEQYF.

Written as DNA, the CDR3 is TGTGCCAGCAGCCGGGGACTAGCGGGAACCGGGGAGCTGTTTTTT. Protein: CASSRGLAGTGELFF. The chain carries TRBV5-6 and TRBJ2-2, with 13 bases lining up with TRBD2. V lost 4 bases and J lost 5; bases outside the gene matches: 2. Germline CDR1 and CDR2: SGHDT and YYEEEE. The CDR3 loop spans 15 amino acids. The whole variable domain, remainder taken from reference TRBV5-6 and TRBJ2-2, is DAGVTQSPTHLIKTRGQQVTLRCSPKSGHDTVSWYQQALGQGPQFIFQYYEEEERQRGNFPDRFSGHQFPNYSSELNVNALLLGDSALYLCASSRGLAGTGELFFGEGSRLTVL.

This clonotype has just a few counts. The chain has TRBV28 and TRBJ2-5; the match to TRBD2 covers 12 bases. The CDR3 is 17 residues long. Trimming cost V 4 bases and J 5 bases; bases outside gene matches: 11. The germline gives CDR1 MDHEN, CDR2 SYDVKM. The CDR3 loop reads CASSWSTSGSAGETQYF. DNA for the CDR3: TGTGCCAGCAGTTGGTCGACTAGCGGGAGCGCCGGGGAGACCCAGTACTTC.

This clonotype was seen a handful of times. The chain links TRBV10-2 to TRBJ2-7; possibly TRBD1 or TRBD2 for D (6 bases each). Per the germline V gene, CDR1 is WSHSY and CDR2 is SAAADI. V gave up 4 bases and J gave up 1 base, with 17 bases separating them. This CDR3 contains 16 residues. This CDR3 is CASSGGDGQRSYEQYF. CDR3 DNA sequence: TGCGCCAGCAGTGGGGGGGACGGACAGAGATCCTACGAGCAGTACTTC.